Reported below is one T cell receptor (beta chain). The antigen is not known. The V gene's germline CDR1 is ENHRY and CDR2 SYGVKD. The CDR3 runs to 13 residues. Losses at the gene ends were 8 bases for V and 6 bases for J; bases not matched to a gene: 6. This entry belongs to a study of blood T cells in healthy people across ages. General study results and limits: Naive T cell percentage showed a strong correlation with the diversity of TCR beta. Since the PBMCs were unsorted, naive and antigen-experienced cells could not be conclusively compared. Roughly linear age-related decline in beta diversity appeared, significant by age approximately 40.

Sample-barcoded 5' priming and a J-beta primer mix drove a second PCR of about 6 to 12 cycles. TCRdb used MiXCR to reprocess the 5' RACE reads, holding one entry per CDR3 protein. The table records 1,500,000 or so distinct CDR3 sequences, 42% of them present only once. This clonotype was sampled from a woman aged 18-30 years in good health. The chain joins TRBV10-3 to TRBJ1-2; 10 bases match TRBD1. Sequences were obtained from blood. The CDR3 bases are TGTGCCATCGGTTCTGGGACAGGGGATGGCTACACCTTC. It codes for CAIGSGTGDGYTF.